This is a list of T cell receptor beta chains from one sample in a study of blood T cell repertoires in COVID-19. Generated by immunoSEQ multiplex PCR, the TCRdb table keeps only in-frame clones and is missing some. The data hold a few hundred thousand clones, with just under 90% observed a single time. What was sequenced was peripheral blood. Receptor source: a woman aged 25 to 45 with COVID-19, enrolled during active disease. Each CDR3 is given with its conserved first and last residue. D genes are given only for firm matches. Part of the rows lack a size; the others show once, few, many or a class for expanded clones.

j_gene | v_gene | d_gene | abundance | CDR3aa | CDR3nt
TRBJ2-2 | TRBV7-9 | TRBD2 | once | CASSGLGGAGGELFF | TGTGCCAGCAGCGGACTCGGGGGGGCCGGCGGGGAGCTGTTTTTT
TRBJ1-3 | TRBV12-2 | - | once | CASRLRNTIYF | TGTGCAAGTCGCCTAAGAAACACCATATATTTT
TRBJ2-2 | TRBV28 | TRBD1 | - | CASSSESTGKTGELFF | TGTGCCAGCAGTTCCGAATCGACAGGGAAAACCGGGGAGCTGTTTTTT
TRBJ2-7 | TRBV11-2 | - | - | CASSSIRLGPTEQYF | TGTGCCAGCAGCTCCATTCGACTAGGACCTACGGAGCAGTACTTC
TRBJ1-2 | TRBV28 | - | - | CASRQLPGGYTF | TGTGCCAGCAGACAGCTCCCGGGGGGCTACACCTTC
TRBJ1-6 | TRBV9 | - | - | CASSVTGNSPLHF | TGTGCCAGCAGCGTAACAGGCAATTCACCCCTCCACTTT
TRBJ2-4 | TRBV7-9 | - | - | CASSLARRGDIQYF | TGTGCCAGCAGCTTAGCGCGTCGGGGAGACATTCAGTACTTC
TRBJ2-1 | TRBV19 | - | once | CASSWANYNEQFF | TGTGCCAGTAGTTGGGCAAATTACAATGAGCAGTTCTTC
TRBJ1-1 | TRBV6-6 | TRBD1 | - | CASSAPGQGKAFF | TGTGCCAGCAGTGCACCGGGACAGGGAAAAGCTTTCTTT
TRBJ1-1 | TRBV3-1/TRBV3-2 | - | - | CASSQNRVYTEAFF | TGTGCCAGCAGCCAGAACAGGGTGTACACTGAAGCTTTCTTT
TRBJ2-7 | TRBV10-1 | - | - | CASSEPGDPYEQYF | TGCGCCAGCAGTGAACCAGGGGACCCCTACGAGCAGTACTTC
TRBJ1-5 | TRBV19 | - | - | CASSITGSWFQPQHF | TGTGCCAGTAGCATCACAGGGAGTTGGTTTCAGCCCCAGCATTTT
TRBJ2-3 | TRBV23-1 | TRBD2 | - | CASRTSGDTQYF | TGCGCCAGCAGGACTAGCGGGGATACGCAGTATTTT
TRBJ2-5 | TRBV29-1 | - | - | CSVEIRTVGTQYF | TGCAGCGTTGAAATCCGAACAGTAGGGACCCAGTACTTC
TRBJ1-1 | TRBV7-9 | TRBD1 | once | CASSPQDRAAFF | TGTGCCAGCAGCCCCCAGGACAGGGCTGCTTTCTTT
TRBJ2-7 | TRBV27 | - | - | CASSLRRTASYEQYF | TGTGCCAGCAGTTTAAGAAGGACAGCTTCTTACGAGCAGTACTTC
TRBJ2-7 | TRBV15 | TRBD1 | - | CATSGDRTSHYEQYF | TGTGCCACCAGCGGGGACAGGACATCCCACTACGAGCAGTACTTC
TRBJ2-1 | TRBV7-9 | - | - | CASSQPRQASSYNEQFF | TGTGCCAGCAGCCAACCCCGACAGGCGAGCTCCTACAATGAGCAGTTCTTC
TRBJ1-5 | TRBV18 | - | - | CASSGARTKWGQPQHF | TGTGCCAGCTCAGGGGCAAGGACAAAGTGGGGTCAGCCCCAGCATTTT
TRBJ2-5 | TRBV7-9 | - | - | CASSSGLTYQETQYF | TGTGCCAGCAGCTCGGGACTCACGTACCAAGAGACCCAGTACTTC
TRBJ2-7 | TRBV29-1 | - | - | CSVGGGSYEQYF | TGCAGCGTTGGTGGAGGGTCCTACGAGCAGTACTTC
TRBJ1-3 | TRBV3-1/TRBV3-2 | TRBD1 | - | CASSDRDVFVYF | TGTGCCAGCAGCGACAGGGACGTATTCGTATATTTT
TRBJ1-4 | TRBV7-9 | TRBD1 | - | CASSTRDRADEKLFF | TGTGCCAGCAGCACACGGGACAGGGCGGATGAAAAACTGTTTTTT
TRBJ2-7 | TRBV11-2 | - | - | CASSGLRDTSYEQYF | TGTGCCAGCAGCGGGCTCCGGGACACTTCCTACGAGCAGTACTTC
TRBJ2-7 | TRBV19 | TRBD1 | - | CASSIDRTGLSTHYEQYF | TGTGCCAGTAGTATAGACAGGACAGGTCTCTCTACGCACTACGAGCAGTACTTC
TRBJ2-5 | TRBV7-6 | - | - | CASSATGTQRETQYF | TGTGCCAGCAGCGCGACCGGGACACAGCGGGAGACCCAGTACTTC
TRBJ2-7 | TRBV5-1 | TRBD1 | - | CASRTQGNEQYF | TGCGCCAGCAGAACACAGGGGAACGAGCAGTACTTC
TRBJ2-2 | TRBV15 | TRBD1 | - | CATSTRQGNTGELFF | TGTGCCACCAGCACCCGACAGGGCAACACCGGGGAGCTGTTTTTT
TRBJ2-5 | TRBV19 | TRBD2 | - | CASSIILAGGRETQYF | TGTGCCAGTAGTATAATTTTAGCGGGGGGCCGAGAGACCCAGTACTTC
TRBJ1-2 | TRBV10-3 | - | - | CAISSFSDRSHNYGYTF | TGTGCCATCAGTTCATTCTCCGACAGATCTCACAACTATGGCTACACCTTC
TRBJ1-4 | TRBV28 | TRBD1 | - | CASIQQGGKLFF | TGTGCCAGCATCCAACAGGGGGGAAAACTGTTTTTT
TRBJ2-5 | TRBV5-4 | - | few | CASTLSGVGETQYF | TGTGCCAGCACTCTTTCCGGGGTGGGGGAGACCCAGTACTTC
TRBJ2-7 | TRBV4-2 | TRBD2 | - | CASSQRSGTMAHEQYF | TGTGCCAGCAGCCAACGAAGCGGGACGATGGCCCACGAGCAGTACTTC
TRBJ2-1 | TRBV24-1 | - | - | CATSAAGEGYNEQFF | TGTGCCACCAGTGCTGCGGGTGAGGGTTACAATGAGCAGTTCTTC
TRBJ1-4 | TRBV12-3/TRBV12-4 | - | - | CASKRGGSEKLFF | TGTGCCAGCAAGAGGGGGGGTTCTGAAAAACTGTTTTTT
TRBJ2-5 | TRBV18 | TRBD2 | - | CASSPSSGGETQYF | TGTGCCAGCTCACCTAGCAGCGGGGGAGAGACCCAGTACTTC
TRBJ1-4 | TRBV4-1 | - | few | CASSRTGHNEKLFF | TGCGCCAGCAGCCGCACAGGGCACAATGAAAAACTGTTTTTT
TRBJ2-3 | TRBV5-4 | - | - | CASTRVAGKDTQYF | TGTGCCAGCACCCGTGTTGCGGGTAAAGATACGCAGTATTTT
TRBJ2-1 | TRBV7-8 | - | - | CASSLTRGINNEQFF | TGTGCCAGCAGCTTGACAAGGGGTATCAACAATGAGCAGTTCTTC
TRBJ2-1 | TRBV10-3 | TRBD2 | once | CAIRLGGDYNEQFF | TGTGCCATCAGGTTGGGAGGGGACTACAATGAGCAGTTCTTC
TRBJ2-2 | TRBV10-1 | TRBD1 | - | CASSGRVGFGQGPTGELFF | TGCGCCAGCAGTGGAAGAGTAGGGTTTGGACAGGGGCCCACCGGGGAGCTGTTTTTT
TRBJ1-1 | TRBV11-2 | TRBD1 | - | CASRLDRVDTEAFF | TGTGCCAGCAGGCTAGACAGGGTGGACACTGAAGCTTTCTTT
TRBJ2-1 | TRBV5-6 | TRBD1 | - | CASSLVRGRYEQFF | TGTGCCAGCAGCTTGGTTAGGGGGCGTTATGAGCAGTTCTTC
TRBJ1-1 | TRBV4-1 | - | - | CASSLSHGGETEAFF | TGCGCCAGCAGCCTGTCACACGGGGGAGAAACTGAAGCTTTCTTT
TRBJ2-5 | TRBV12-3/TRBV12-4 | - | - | CASSLKERSTQYF | TGTGCCAGCAGTTTAAAGGAGAGGTCGACCCAGTACTTC
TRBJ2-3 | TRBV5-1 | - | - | CASSLVGGPSTDTQYF | TGCGCCAGCAGCTTGGTCGGGGGTCCTAGCACAGATACGCAGTATTTT